The TCR beta chain described here comes from a study of CD8+ T cells in alopecia areata. This clone was seen once. Sequencing templates came from extracted RNA that was reverse transcribed into cDNA. TCRdb keeps only in-frame clones here, not all; method: immunoSEQ multiplex PCR. The sample has some 150,000 clones; roughly 58% are singletons. CDR3 length equals 14 residues. Germline V CDR1 and CDR2: MNHEY, SMNVEV (reference sequence). The V and J ends lost 3 bases and 2 bases, in that order; junction bases with no gene match: 3. The receptor was isolated from a human donor in good health. The chain couples TRBV27 to TRBJ1-2; 7 nucleotides line up with TRBD1. Sequenced input: CD8+ T cells sorted from blood. The chain's CDR3 is CASSFRGGNYGYTF. The CDR3 region has the DNA TGTGCCAGCAGTTTCAGGGGGGGCAACTATGGCTACACCTTC.